Shown below are 6 T cell receptor beta chains from a single sample sequenced in a study of T cell responses to AZD1222 COVID-19 vaccine. Assay used: immunoSEQ multiplex PCR; TCRdb lists only in-frame clones, some missing. Of about 120,000 clones listed, around 81% are singletons. Source: peripheral blood, taken on day 0 of AZD1222 vaccination. The source is an adult in good health.

The chain joins TRBV24-1 to TRBJ2-1, with TRBD1 matching over 10 bases. There are 16 residues in the CDR3. The ends lost 1 base at V and 5 bases at J; junction bases unmatched: 4. The germline gives CDR1 KGHDR, CDR2 SFDVKD. The CDR3 spells CATSDFTGTGDNEQFF. CDR3 DNA sequence: TGTGCCACCAGTGATTTTACCGGGACAGGGGACAATGAGCAGTTCTTC.

This clone was picked up one time. The J gene is TRBJ2-3, the V gene TRBV4-1, with 8 nucleotides matching TRBD2. Per germline, CDR1 MGHRA and CDR2 YSYEKL. V shed 1 base and J 4 bases; nucleotides not matched to a gene: 10. CDR3 length equals 17 residues. CDR3 bases: TGCGCCAGCAGCCAAGTTTTTAGCGGGAACAGGGCAGATACGCAGTATTTT. This encodes CASSQVFSGNRADTQYF.

This chain uses TRBV5-6 with TRBJ2-1; D remains ambiguous. The length of the CDR3 is 14 residues. Germline V gives CDR1 SGHDT, CDR2 YYEEEE. V was trimmed by 1 base and J by 4 bases, leaving 9 bases between them. The CDR3 DNA sequence: TGTGCCAGCAGCTTGTTCACGGCTTACAATGAGCAGTTCTTC. It codes for CASSLFTAYNEQFF.

This chain links TRBV19 with TRBJ2-7; TRBD1 might be the D (5 bases). Germline V lookup: CDR1 LNHDA, CDR2 SQIVND (reference sequence). Between the trimmed V and J ends, which lost 5 bases and 2 bases, there was a span of 16 bases. CDR3 length equals 15 residues. CDR3 loop: CASSGLGRVPYEQYF. The CDR3 region has the DNA TGTGCCAGTAGTGGGCTTGGCAGGGTCCCCTACGAGCAGTACTTC.

This clone has more than one count but fewer than ten. The chain couples TRBV7-2 to TRBJ2-2; 7 bases are a match to TRBD2. The CDR3 has 15 amino acids. V dropped 5 bases and J dropped 6; count of bases not matched to a gene: 9. CDR1 SGHTA and CDR2 FQGNSA come from the germline V gene. The CDR3 DNA reads as TGTGCCAGCAGCCCCCAGTGGGGGGGGGCCGGGGAGCTGTTTTTT. Protein product: CASSPQWGGAGELFF.

This chain connects TRBV18 to TRBJ2-3; D not resolved. This CDR3 contains 16 residues. Trimming took 3 bases from V and 1 from J, leaving 14 bases between them. Germline V gives CDR1 KGHSH, CDR2 LQKENI. For the CDR3, the DNA is TGTGCCAGCTCACCTCAGACGCTAGAGGGCACAGATACGCAGTATTTT. Protein product: CASSPQTLEGTDTQYF.